The clone carrying this TCR beta chain came up many times. Its matching antigen is unknown. This sample is drawn from a study of T cells in Graves' hyperthyroidism and ophthalmopathy. For the study at large: Peripheral blood samples were taken at initial diagnosis, prior to any treatment.

Each person with ophthalmopathy scored at least 3 on the Clinical Activity Score, reached NOSPECS grade 4 or higher, and had been ill under 3 months. General study findings and limits: Stable hyperthyroidism was separated from ophthalmopathy by a model based on 13 V-J features. Blood shared most expanded thyroid clonotypes above 0.001.

The CDR3 loop spans 14 amino acids. Trimming took off 7 bases at V and 0 bases at J, with 10 bases between the two ends. The germline V gene encodes CDR1 MNHNS and CDR2 SASEGT. The TCR beta CDR3 regions underwent amplification using RNA transcripts as the source. First-round RT-PCR targeting the TCR CDR3 was performed with the HTBI primer set. From the multiplex PCR reads, TCRdb called clonotypes with MiXCR, one entry per CDR3 protein. The table lists about 640,000 distinct CDR3 sequences, approximately 15% of them singletons. Sequencing was carried out using blood. The chain joins TRBV6-1 to TRBJ1-5; perhaps TRBD1 as D (5 bases). The receptor's source is a woman in her 50s with Graves' ophthalmopathy. The CDR3 nucleotides read TGTGCCAGCACCAGGGCGGCTAGCAATCAGCCCCAGCATTTT. This encodes CASTRAASNQPQHF.